The 26 T cell receptor beta chains below were found in one sample sequenced in a study of T cell responses to AZD1222 COVID-19 vaccine. Generated by immunoSEQ multiplex PCR, the TCRdb table keeps only in-frame clones and is missing some. Of about 150,000 clones listed, under 95% were seen once; the top ten hold 7.5%. The sample consisted of peripheral blood, taken 28 days after the second dose of the MenACWY control vaccine. The receptors were sampled from an adult who received the MenACWY meningococcal vaccine as a control.

The chain joins TRBV29-1 to TRBJ1-2, with D unclear. The CDR3 has 14 residues. The V gene's germline CDR1 is SQVTM and CDR2 ANQGSEA. Deletions cut 1 base from V and 4 bases from J, with 13 bases between. CDR3 coding DNA: TGCAGCGTTGAAGTTTGGCGGTCGGCCTATGGCTACACCTTC. Translated, it gives CSVEVWRSAYGYTF.

The rearrangement links TRBV7-8 to TRBJ1-5; tentative D call: TRBD1 (6 bases). V was shortened by 5 bases and J by 7 bases, with 18 bases between the two germline ends. The CDR3 sequence is 15 residues long. Germline assignment: CDR1 SGHVS and CDR2 FQNEAQ. CDR3: CASSPTGGLGQPQHF. CDR3 nucleotides: TGTGCCAGCAGCCCGACGGGGGGGCTGGGGCAGCCCCAGCATTTT.

The V and J genes are TRBV13 and TRBJ2-1; possibly TRBD1 or TRBD2 for D (5 bases each). There are 12 residues in the CDR3. The V end was cut by 3 bases, the J end by 7 bases, with 7 bases between. The germline CDR1 and CDR2 sequences are PRHDT and FYEKMQ (reference sequence). For the CDR3, the DNA is TGTGCCAGCAGCTTTGGGGGAAATGAGCAGTTCTTC. This gives the protein CASSFGGNEQFF.

This chain links TRBV28 with TRBJ1-1; TRBD1 matches at 12 bases. The CDR3 runs to 15 residues. Trimming took 5 bases from V and 5 from J; bases not matched to a gene: 6. Germline assignment: CDR1 MDHEN and CDR2 SYDVKM. The CDR3 sequence: CASSPGTGGVTEAFF. Here the CDR3 DNA reads TGTGCCAGCAGTCCCGGGACAGGGGGCGTTACTGAAGCTTTCTTT.

The chain employs TRBV9 and TRBJ2-1, with TRBD2 matching over 7 bases. There are 15 residues in the CDR3. Germline V gene lookup returns CDR1 SGDLS and CDR2 YYNGEE. With V trimmed by 4 bases and J by 0 bases, 4 bases remained unmatched. The CDR3 region has the DNA TGTGCCAGCAGCCCCGGGGGGAGCTCCTACAATGAGCAGTTCTTC. Translated: CASSPGGSSYNEQFF. The full variable domain, rest sourced from reference TRBV9 and TRBJ2-1, is DSGVTQTPKHLITATGQRVTLRCSPRSGDLSVYWYQQSLDQGLQFLIQYYNGEERAKGNILERFSAQQFPDLHSELNLSSLELGDSALYFCASSPGGSSYNEQFFGPGTRLTVL.

V and J are TRBV12-2 and TRBJ1-1; TRBD1 is taken as the D call from the table, unchecked against the DNA. TRBV12-2 is classified as a pseudogene. The CDR3 runs 15 residues. CDR3 DNA sequence: TGTGCAAGTCGCGCGAGTCGACAGGGTTTGGCTGAAGCTTTCTTT. This codes for CASRASRQGLAEAFF.

This sequence joins TRBV18 and TRBJ1-2; TRBD1 matches at 8 bases. CDR1 KGHSH and CDR2 LQKENI come from the germline V gene. The length of the CDR3 is 14 residues. J gave up 4 bases and V 3 bases, and 4 bases lay outside the gene matches. The CDR3 DNA follows: TGTGCCAGCTCACCGGGACAGGCTACCTATGGCTACACCTTC. It encodes CASSPGQATYGYTF.

The chain has TRBV27 and TRBJ2-3, with TRBD2 identical over 13 bases. The junction had 8 bases not matched to a gene; V was cut back by 7 bases and J by 4 bases. Germline V CDR1 and CDR2: MNHEY, SMNVEV (reference sequence). This CDR3 region has 16 residues. The CDR3 spells CASKLLAGGPADTQYF. The CDR3 DNA follows: TGTGCCAGCAAATTACTAGCGGGGGGGCCGGCAGATACGCAGTATTTT.

V and J are TRBV19 and TRBJ2-5, with 12 bases fitting TRBD2. With V trimmed by 3 bases and J by 4 bases, 9 bases remained unmatched. Germline V CDR1 and CDR2: LNHDA, SQIVND (reference sequence). The CDR3 loop spans 17 amino acids. CDR3 region: CASSMGLAGGLIETQYF. CDR3 coding DNA: TGTGCCAGTAGTATGGGTCTAGCGGGGGGGCTTATAGAGACCCAGTACTTC. The variable domain in full, with the rest retrieved from reference TRBV19 and TRBJ2-5, is DGGITQSPKYLFRKEGQNVTLSCEQNLNHDAMYWYRQDPGQGLRLIYYSQIVNDFQKGDIAEGYSVSREKKESFPLTVTSAQKNPTAFYLCASSMGLAGGLIETQYFGPGTRLLVL.

The CDR3 coding sequence is TGTGCCAGCAGTTTGTTGGACAGGGGAGGGCAGCCCCAGCATTTT. It codes for CASSLLDRGGQPQHF. This rearrangement joins TRBV28 to TRBJ1-5; TRBD1 matches at 9 bases. V lost 3 bases to trimming and J lost 7 bases; unmatched junction nucleotides: 7. The CDR3 consists of 15 residues. CDR1 is MDHEN, CDR2 SYDVKM, per germline.

Written as DNA, the CDR3 is TGCGCCAGCAGTGAGTCGAGGGATCGGCAGTACTTC. This encodes CASSESRDRQYF. This chain joins TRBV10-2 and TRBJ2-7, with D maybe TRBD2 (5 bases). Trimming stripped 0 bases from V and 9 bases from J, with 9 bases between. CDR3 size: 12 residues. CDR1 and CDR2 from the germline V gene are WSHSY and SAAADI.

This sequence joins TRBV2 and TRBJ2-1; a possible D gene is TRBD2 (6 bases). CDR3 size: 15 residues. CDR1 is SNHLY and CDR2 is FYNNEI in the germline V gene. V shed 6 bases and J shed 7 bases, with 19 bases lying between them. CDR3 amino acids: CASRAEAGVSNEQFF. The CDR3 DNA reads TGTGCCAGCAGGGCAGAAGCGGGCGTCTCTAATGAGCAGTTCTTC.

The chain carries TRBV2 and TRBJ2-2; D gene uncertain. The V gene lost 3 bases and the J gene lost 2 bases, with 10 bases spanning the gap. Germline V gene data show CDR1 as SNHLY and CDR2 as FYNNEI. The CDR3 has 15 amino acids. CDR3 region: CASSDTPINTGELFF. The CDR3 DNA follows: TGTGCCAGCAGTGACACCCCAATAAACACCGGGGAGCTGTTTTTT.

The chain uses TRBV14 and TRBJ2-1; D is ambiguous. Trimming took off 4 bases at V and 4 bases at J, with 17 bases between the two ends. Germline V gene lookup returns CDR1 SGHDN and CDR2 FVKESK. The CDR3 length is 16 residues. This CDR3 reads CASSRPGVAAYNEQFF. DNA for the CDR3: TGTGCCAGCAGCCGGCCTGGGGTGGCGGCATACAATGAGCAGTTCTTC.

This chain uses TRBV11-3 with TRBJ1-1; TRBD1 matches at 7 bases. Germline V gives CDR1 SGHNT, CDR2 YENEEA. This CDR3 comprises 13 residues. V shed 5 bases, J shed 3 bases, and the junction held 3 bases outside the gene matches. CDR3 in amino acids: CASSPTGDTEAFF. CDR3 in DNA: TGTGCCAGCAGCCCAACAGGGGACACTGAAGCTTTCTTT.

The chain carries TRBV7-3 and TRBJ1-1; D unclear. The CDR3 is 14 residues long. CDR1 and CDR2 from the germline V gene are SGHTA and FQGTGA. Trimming removed 3 bases at V and 4 bases at J, with 12 bases between. CDR3: CASSFEALSTEAFF. DNA for the CDR3: TGTGCCAGCAGCTTTGAGGCCTTGAGCACTGAAGCTTTCTTT.

This clone was counted a single time. The chain recombines TRBV18 with TRBJ1-1; D is possibly TRBD1 (5 bases). The CDR3 contains 15 residues. CDR1 is KGHSH and CDR2 is LQKENI in the germline V gene. V was clipped by 0 bases and J by 1 base, with 9 bases between them. CDR3 amino acids: CASSPPGLPNTEAFF. Written as DNA, the CDR3 is TGTGCCAGCTCACCACCGGGACTCCCGAACACTGAAGCTTTCTTT.

The chain carries TRBV18 and TRBJ1-4; TRBD1 aligns across 10 bases. The junction had 1 base not matched to a gene; V was cut back by 3 bases and J by 6 bases. Germline CDR1 is KGHSH and CDR2 is LQKENI. The CDR3 loop spans 14 amino acids. CDR3 in DNA: TGTGCCAGCTCACCTGGACAGGGGGATGAAAAACTGTTTTTT. This codes for CASSPGQGDEKLFF.

This sequence joins TRBV19 and TRBJ1-1; possibly TRBD1 for D (6 bases). CDR1 and CDR2 from the germline V gene are LNHDA and SQIVND (reference sequence). The CDR3 runs 13 residues. V dropped 9 bases and J dropped 2 bases, with 13 bases sitting between them. The CDR3 nucleotides read TGTGCCAGGATAACGGGACAAAACACTGAAGCTTTCTTT. Translated, it gives CARITGQNTEAFF.

The chain recombines TRBV28 with TRBJ1-5; 7 bases agree with TRBD1. The CDR3 has 17 amino acids. Trimming took 7 bases from V and 3 from J; bases not matched to a gene: 15. CDR1 MDHEN and CDR2 SYDVKM come from the germline V gene. In DNA form, the CDR3 reads TGTGCCAGCAATCTACGCCAAGGGACAGCCCTCAATCAGCCCCAGCATTTT. Protein product: CASNLRQGTALNQPQHF.

The chain carries TRBV2 and TRBJ1-5, with TRBD1 matching over 7 bases. Germline CDR1 is SNHLY and CDR2 is FYNNEI. J lost 6 bases, V lost 4 bases, and 6 bases had no gene match. This CDR3 has 14 amino acids. CDR3 sequence: CASSGAGGAQPQHF. In DNA, the CDR3 is TGTGCCAGCAGTGGGGCAGGGGGTGCTCAGCCCCAGCATTTT.

The rearrangement joins TRBV27 to TRBJ1-6; 10 bases match TRBD1. V lost 4 bases to trimming and J lost 7 bases; unmatched junction nucleotides: 4. CDR3 size: 15 residues. Germline values: CDR1 MNHEY, CDR2 SMNVEV (reference sequence). CDR3 loop: CASSSWTGGNSPLHF. The CDR3 nucleotides are TGTGCCAGCAGTTCCTGGACAGGGGGGAATTCACCCCTCCACTTT.

The chain employs TRBV5-5 and TRBJ1-1, with 9 bases fitting TRBD1. Germline CDR1 reads SGHKS; CDR2 reads YYEKEE (reference sequence). The CDR3 has 15 residues. Trimming cost V 4 bases and J 4 bases; bases outside gene matches: 8. CDR3 sequence reads: CASSTGQGGFTEAFF. The CDR3 DNA reads as TGTGCCAGCAGCACGGGACAGGGCGGGTTCACTGAAGCTTTCTTT.

The J gene is TRBJ2-5, the V gene TRBV6-1; 8 positions agree with TRBD1. V lost 1 base and J lost 3; bases outside the gene matches: 4. Germline lookup yields CDR1 MNHNS and CDR2 SASEGT. The CDR3 covers 15 residues. CDR3 nucleotide sequence: TGTGCCAGCAGTGAAGTGACAGGGGTAGAAGAGACCCAGTACTTC. Amino acids: CASSEVTGVEETQYF.

V gene TRBV19 combines with J gene TRBJ2-7; D uncertain. V lost 1 base and J 2 bases, leaving 9 bases between the germline ends. The CDR3 totals 14 residues. The germline gives CDR1 LNHDA, CDR2 SQIVND (reference sequence). The CDR3 spells CASSIVGNTYEQYF. The CDR3 coding sequence is TGTGCCAGTAGTATAGTAGGGAATACCTACGAGCAGTACTTC.

V and J are TRBV29-1 and TRBJ2-5; 7 nucleotides line up with TRBD1. V was pared by 7 bases and J by 2 bases, with 7 bases of the junction left unmatched. The germline V gene has CDR1 SQVTM and CDR2 ANQGSEA. CDR3 length equals 13 residues. The CDR3 is CSDRDREQETQYF. The CDR3 DNA follows: TGCAGCGACCGGGACAGAGAACAAGAGACCCAGTACTTC.